This T cell receptor beta chain was recovered during a study of blood T cell repertoires in COVID-19. The CDR3 is 17 residues long. The germline V gene has CDR1 PRHDT and CDR2 FYEKMQ (reference sequence). After removal of 5 bases from V and 0 bases from J, the junction contained 9 bases not matched to a gene. Generated by immunoSEQ multiplex PCR, the TCRdb table keeps only in-frame clones and is missing some. The repertoire has about 70,000 clones, over 75% of them found once; the top ten carry 2.5% to 3%. This clonotype was sampled from a man aged 45-60 years with acute or convalescent COVID-19. The chain couples TRBV13 to TRBJ1-3; 8 bases agree with TRBD1. The sequencing input was peripheral blood. The CDR3, as DNA: TGTGCCAGCAGCCGAACGACAGGGGATAACTCTGGAAACACCATATATTTT. Its translation: CASSRTTGDNSGNTIYF.